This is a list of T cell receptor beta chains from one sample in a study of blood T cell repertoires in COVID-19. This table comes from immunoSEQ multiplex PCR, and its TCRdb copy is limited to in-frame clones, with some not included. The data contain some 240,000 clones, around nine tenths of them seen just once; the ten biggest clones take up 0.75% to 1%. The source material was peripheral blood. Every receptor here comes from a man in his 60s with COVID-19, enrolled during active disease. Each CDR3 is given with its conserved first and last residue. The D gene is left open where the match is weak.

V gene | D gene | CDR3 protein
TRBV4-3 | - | CASSQDVRVAQYF
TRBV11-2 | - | CASSLGTLRNQPQHF
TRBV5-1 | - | CASAPFLSGISSTEAFF
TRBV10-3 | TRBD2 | CAISESREGETQYF
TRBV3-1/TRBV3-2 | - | CASSQGTGRGNTIYF
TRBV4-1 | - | CASSGTDYEQYF
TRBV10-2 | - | CASRARGVATEAFF
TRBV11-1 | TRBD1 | CASSFGQGRAGYTF
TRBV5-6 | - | CASSLKGNYGYTF
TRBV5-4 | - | CASRPGGHKNTEAFF
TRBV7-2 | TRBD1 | CASRFDRGLHGAFF
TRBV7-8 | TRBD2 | CASSLTGTSGIGYEQYF
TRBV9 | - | CASSPILNSAGNTIYF
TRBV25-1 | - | CATQSHGVSGNTIYF
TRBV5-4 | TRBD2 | CASSFSGLAYEQYF
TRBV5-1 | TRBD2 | CASSGGGEYNEQFF
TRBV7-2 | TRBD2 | CASSLGQAGATGELFF
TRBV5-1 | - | CASSLNRLDLDSSYEQYF
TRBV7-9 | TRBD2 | CASSSSHRLAVGEQYF
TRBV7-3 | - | CASSFDREADTQYF
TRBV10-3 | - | CAISESALSNQPQHF
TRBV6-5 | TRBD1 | CASSYSTGGSYEQYF
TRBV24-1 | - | CATRPGYTDTQYF
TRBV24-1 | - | CATIEDRGCLGETQYF
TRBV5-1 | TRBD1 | CASSLGGQQDTQYF
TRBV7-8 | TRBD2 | CASSRSGRLDNEQFF
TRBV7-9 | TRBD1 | CASSPRDRGNEQFF
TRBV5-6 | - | CASSLYHRENSPLHF
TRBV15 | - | CATSRDPGGGGYTF
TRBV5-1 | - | CASSLVQGAAAGELFF
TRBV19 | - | CASLDRHSNQPQHF
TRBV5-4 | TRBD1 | CASSLEQGAGEAFF
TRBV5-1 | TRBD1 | CASRTDRGPSYGYTF
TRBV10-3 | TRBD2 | CATSGKVVAGVDEQFF
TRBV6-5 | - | CASTQLAVLHEQYF
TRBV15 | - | CATSRDRGTGSSSYNEQFF
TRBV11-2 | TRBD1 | CASRRITGGDGELFF
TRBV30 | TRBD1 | CAWSVQGAQGDTQYF
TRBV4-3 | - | CASSQEGGRVSYNSPLHF
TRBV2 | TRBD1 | CASPGQGVGEQFF
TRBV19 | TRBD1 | CASGRQGWSTDTQYF
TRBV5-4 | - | CASSPRGGRGYTF
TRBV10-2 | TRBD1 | CATAWTGPYNEQFF
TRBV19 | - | CATQPGLPNEKLFF
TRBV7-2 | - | CASSRQGRGFTEAFF
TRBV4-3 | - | CASSRGIGTTDEQFF